A single sample is the source of the 7 T cell receptor beta chains below, sequenced in a study of blood T cell repertoires in COVID-19 (dated by TCRdb to the early 2020s). Preparation of the library involved the immunoSEQ multiplex PCR assay. The table comes from immuneACCESS by way of TCRdb, which keeps in-frame sequences with V and J called. Part of the clones is missing from these tables; in studies checked, under half for an unresolved V gene and the rest for unknown reasons. Across this sample there are 140,000 or so clones, with approximately 80% seen only once. Approximately 1.6% of the sample goes to the ten largest clones. Sequenced sample: PBMCs or T cells enriched from blood (not recorded which). These receptor sequences come from a young woman who had been exposed to COVID-19.

The chain uses TRBV6-2 or TRBV6-3 and TRBJ2-5; 8 positions match TRBD1. This CDR3 spans 15 amino acids. J was trimmed by 4 bases and V by 2 bases; bases with no gene match: 6. From germline, CDR1 is MNHEY and CDR2 SVGEGT. The chain's CDR3 is CASSYAAGGRETQYF. The CDR3 bases are TGTGCCAGCAGTTACGCGGCAGGGGGCCGAGAGACCCAGTACTTC.

This clone appeared once. The chain employs TRBV29-1 and TRBJ2-7; D remains ambiguous. Trimming stripped 4 bases from V and 0 bases from J, with 7 bases between. Germline V lookup: CDR1 SQVTM, CDR2 ANQGSEA. CDR3 length: 12 amino acids. The CDR3 nucleotides are TGCAGCGTTGGCCCCAGCTCCTACGAGCAGTACTTC. Translated: CSVGPSSYEQYF.

The rearrangement uses TRBV10-3 and TRBJ2-7; TRBD1 matches at 7 bases. V lost 8 bases and J lost 3; bases outside the gene matches: 13. This CDR3 contains 15 residues. Germline loops: CDR1 ENHRY, CDR2 SYGVKD. The CDR3 coding sequence is TGTGCCATCGGGGGAAACAGGGGAGTCAGCTACGAGCAGTACTTC. Residues: CAIGGNRGVSYEQYF.

The V call is TRBV28, the J call TRBJ1-5; a weak D match, TRBD1 (6 bases). The CDR3 runs 17 residues. Germline V gene data show CDR1 as MDHEN and CDR2 as SYDVKM. Trimming removed 6 bases from V and 0 bases from J, with 18 bases in between. The CDR3, as DNA: TGTGCCAGCAGCCCAATCGGACAGCGACATAGCAATCAGCCCCAGCATTTT. Translation gives CASSPIGQRHSNQPQHF.

This clone was recorded at least ten times. The rearrangement joins TRBV2 to TRBJ1-2; 8 nucleotides align to TRBD1. The length of the CDR3 is 13 residues. Germline trimming cut 6 bases from V and 4 bases from J; bases unmatched to any gene: 4. Germline V gene data show CDR1 as SNHLY and CDR2 as FYNNEI. Written as DNA, the CDR3 is TGTGCCAGCAGCCCAACAGGGGGCTATGGCTACACCTTC. Its translation is CASSPTGGYGYTF.

The V gene is TRBV6-2 or TRBV6-3, the J gene TRBJ1-5; D is unclear. CDR3 size: 15 residues. Germline V lookup: CDR1 MNHEY, CDR2 SVGEGT. V gave up 5 bases and J gave up 3 bases, with 14 bases separating them. The CDR3 loop reads CASSPFTADNQPQHF. The CDR3 DNA reads TGTGCCAGCAGTCCATTCACGGCGGACAATCAGCCCCAGCATTTT.

This chain joins TRBV7-8 and TRBJ2-3, with 11 positions matching TRBD2. Trimming cost V 8 bases and J 1 base; bases outside gene matches: 14. The CDR3 totals 18 residues. Germline CDR1 SGHVS, CDR2 FQNEAQ. The DNA of the CDR3 is TGTGCCAGCCAAATACTAGCGGGAGTTTATGATGGCACAGATACGCAGTATTTT. This gives the protein CASQILAGVYDGTDTQYF. Complete variable domain (other parts from reference TRBV7-8 and TRBJ2-3): GAGVSQSPRYKVAKRGQDVALRCDPISGHVSLFWYQQALGQGPEFLTYFQNEAQLDKSGLPSDRFFAERPEGSVSTLKIQRTQQEDSAVYLCASQILAGVYDGTDTQYFGPGTRLTVL.